This entry lists 28 T cell receptor beta chains sequenced from one sample in a study of blood T cell repertoires in COVID-19. The data were produced by immunoSEQ multiplex PCR, yet TCRdb's version contains in-frame clones alone and is incomplete. This repertoire shows some 210,000 clones, 84% found once; its top ten account for approximately 5.1%. The specimen was peripheral blood. These receptors were obtained from a woman in her seventies with active or convalescent COVID-19.

The chain combines TRBV9 with TRBJ2-5, with TRBD1 matching 11 bases. The V gene's germline CDR1 is SGDLS and CDR2 YYNGEE. CDR3 length: 15 amino acids. After removal of 4 bases from V and 3 bases from J, the junction contained 5 bases not matched to a gene. CDR3 in amino acids: CASSPRDRGEETQYF. The CDR3 DNA reads TGTGCCAGCAGCCCTCGGGACAGGGGGGAAGAGACCCAGTACTTC.

This chain joins TRBV7-2 and TRBJ2-2; 10 bases match TRBD2. CDR3 size: 18 residues. Trimming removed 5 bases from V and 6 bases from J; junction bases left unmatched: 15. Germline loops: CDR1 SGHTA, CDR2 FQGNSA. CDR3 sequence (DNA): TGTGCCAGCAGCCCGCACCTGAGCGGGAGGGCCTTTTCCGGGGAGCTGTTTTTT. Translating it yields CASSPHLSGRAFSGELFF.

The rearrangement links TRBV7-9 to TRBJ1-1; 7 bases match TRBD1. CDR1 SEHNR and CDR2 FQNEAQ come from the germline V gene (reference sequence). Trimming cost V 5 bases and J 0 bases; bases outside gene matches: 6. The length of the CDR3 is 15 residues. The CDR3 is CASSARRGMNTEAFF. As DNA, the CDR3 is TGTGCCAGCAGCGCGCGCAGGGGGATGAACACTGAAGCTTTCTTT.

The chain has TRBV19 and TRBJ1-2; D is unresolved. Per the germline V gene, CDR1 is LNHDA and CDR2 is SQIVND (reference sequence). With 9 bases removed from V and 2 bases from J, the gap between germline ends came to 16 bases. The CDR3 loop spans 14 amino acids. The CDR3 loop reads CASSRSVNNYGYTF. The CDR3 DNA is TGTGCCAGCAGTCGATCGGTGAACAACTATGGCTACACCTTC.

This clone was detected only once. Written as DNA, the CDR3 is TGCAGCGCCCGAGACTCAGATACGCAGTATTTT. This sequence encodes CSARDSDTQYF. The chain combines TRBV29-1 with TRBJ2-3; D is uncertain. The CDR3 has 11 amino acids. Germline assignment: CDR1 SQVTM and CDR2 ANQGSEA. V lost 7 bases and J lost 4, with 9 bases in between.

This CDR3 reads CASRGGDSPLHF. For the CDR3, the DNA is TGTGCCAGCAGGGGGGGTGACTCACCCCTCCACTTT. The genes are TRBV2 and TRBJ1-6; TRBD1 is a possible D gene (5 bases). V was pared by 6 bases and J by 10 bases, with 10 bases between. CDR3 length: 12 residues. Germline CDR1 and CDR2: SNHLY and FYNNEI.

This clone was seen only a few times. V usage is TRBV10-3 and J usage is TRBJ2-3; D may be TRBD2 (6 bases). Germline CDR1 reads ENHRY; CDR2 reads SYGVKD. The CDR3 spans 16 residues. V was clipped by 4 bases and J by 0 bases, with 14 bases between them. DNA of the CDR3: TGTGCCATCAGTGCTGGAGGGGCGATTAGCACAGATACGCAGTATTTT. Its translation is CAISAGGAISTDTQYF.

The V gene is TRBV13, the J gene TRBJ2-7; TRBD1 agrees at 12 bases. CDR1 and CDR2 (germline): PRHDT, FYEKMQ (reference sequence). The CDR3 has 15 amino acids. Losses at the gene ends were 5 bases for V and 3 bases for J; bases not matched to a gene: 5. CDR3 protein: CASSHRDRGLYEQYF. CDR3 nucleotides: TGTGCCAGCAGCCACCGGGACAGGGGGCTCTACGAGCAGTACTTC.

The chain recombines TRBV6-1 with TRBJ1-2; perhaps TRBD1 as D (6 bases). CDR3 length: 15 residues. Trimming took off 1 base at V and 0 bases at J, with 9 bases between the two ends. Germline CDR1 reads MNHNS; CDR2 reads SASEGT. The CDR3 loop is CASSEGGPSNYGYTF. The CDR3 DNA sequence: TGTGCCAGCAGTGAAGGGGGGCCCTCTAACTATGGCTACACCTTC.

In regard to this clone: The junction departs from germline at one end; a sequencing error may be responsible. This chain links TRBV4-2 with TRBJ2-5; 9 bases align to TRBD1. Germline CDR1 and CDR2: LGHNA and YNFKEQ. This CDR3 contains 14 residues. CDR3 bases: TGTGCCAGCAGCCAAGACAGACAGGGGGGGAGGTTGGACTTC. Its translation: CASSQDRQGGRLDF.

The V and J genes are TRBV10-3 and TRBJ2-1; D may be TRBD1 (5 bases). V gave up 5 bases and J gave up 0 bases, with 14 bases separating them. CDR3 length: 16 residues. From germline, CDR1 is ENHRY and CDR2 SYGVKD. CDR3 sequence reads: CAISLGGADSYNEQFF. The CDR3 coding sequence is TGTGCCATCAGTTTAGGTGGGGCAGACTCCTACAATGAGCAGTTCTTC.

This chain connects TRBV27 to TRBJ2-7, with a weak D call TRBD1 (5 bases). The V gene lost 1 base and the J gene lost 5 bases, with 12 bases spanning the gap. This CDR3 is 14 amino acids long. From germline, CDR1 is MNHEY and CDR2 SMNVEV (reference sequence). This CDR3 is CASSLLGVSNEQYF. CDR3 DNA: TGTGCCAGCAGTTTATTAGGGGTTTCGAACGAGCAGTACTTC.

This clone has just one count. The chain uses TRBV19 and TRBJ1-1; D is undetermined. CDR3 size: 15 residues. V lost 5 bases, J lost 1 base, and 14 bases lay in between. Germline CDR1 is LNHDA and CDR2 is SQIVND (reference sequence). In DNA, the CDR3 is TGTGCCAGTAGTCCCAGAGGCGACTCGAACACTGAAGCTTTCTTT. It codes for CASSPRGDSNTEAFF.

The chain has TRBV30 and TRBJ2-2; 9 bases match TRBD1. CDR1 and CDR2 from the germline V gene are GTSNPN and SVGIG (reference sequence). The junction had 5 bases not matched to a gene; V was cut back by 2 bases and J by 4 bases. This CDR3 is 15 amino acids long. Here the CDR3 reads CAWSPWTGATGELFF. The CDR3 nucleotides are TGTGCCTGGAGTCCCTGGACAGGGGCCACCGGGGAGCTGTTTTTT.

The V call is TRBV24-1, the J call TRBJ2-3; the match to TRBD2 covers 7 bases. Trimming removed 5 bases from V and 2 bases from J; junction bases left unmatched: 9. The germline CDR1 and CDR2 sequences are KGHDR and SFDVKD. The CDR3 consists of 16 residues. The CDR3 loop reads CATSAASAGDTDTQYF. The DNA of the CDR3 is TGTGCCACCAGTGCCGCTAGCGCGGGAGACACAGATACGCAGTATTTT.

This chain connects TRBV4-2 to TRBJ1-2, with D perhaps matching TRBD1 (5 bases). This CDR3 has 13 amino acids. Trimming removed 4 bases from V and 3 bases from J, with 9 bases in between. CDR1 is LGHNA and CDR2 is YNFKEQ in the germline V gene. The CDR3 nucleotides read TGTGCCAGCAGCCCGACGGGGGACTATGGCTACACCTTC. It yields the protein CASSPTGDYGYTF.

The CDR3 DNA is TGTGCCAGCAGCGCTGACAGGAACTATGGCTACACCTTC. Translated, it gives CASSADRNYGYTF. V and J are TRBV7-9 and TRBJ1-2; possibly TRBD1 for D (6 bases). This CDR3 region has 13 residues. The V gene's germline CDR1 is SEHNR and CDR2 FQNEAQ (reference sequence). The V gene lost 5 bases and the J gene lost 2 bases, with 9 bases spanning the gap.

In this sample, this clone turned up a few times. The gene calls are TRBV12-5 and TRBJ2-3; a possible D gene is TRBD1 (6 bases). The CDR3 length is 14 residues. V shed 4 bases and J shed 3 bases, with 11 bases lying between them. CDR1 LGHNT and CDR2 FRNRAP come from the germline V gene. The CDR3 DNA sequence: TGTGCTAGTGGTTCCTACAGGGCGACAGATACGCAGTATTTT. This gives the protein CASGSYRATDTQYF. Full variable domain (rest looked up from reference TRBV12-5 and TRBJ2-3): DARVTQTPRHKVTEMGQEVTMRCQPILGHNTVFWYRQTMMQGLELLAYFRNRAPLDDSGMPKDRFSAEMPDATLATLKIQPSEPRDSAVYFCASGSYRATDTQYFGPGTRLTVL.

V gene TRBV28 combines with J gene TRBJ2-7, with TRBD1 identical over 7 bases. Trimming took 5 bases from V and 3 from J; bases not matched to a gene: 10. Looked up from germline, CDR1 is MDHEN and CDR2 is SYDVKM. The CDR3 is 15 amino acids. Here the CDR3 DNA reads TGTGCCAGCAGTCCTGTACAGGGGAGAGGCTACGAGCAGTACTTC. Translation gives CASSPVQGRGYEQYF.

The chain has TRBV28 and TRBJ2-7, with 8 bases lining up with TRBD1. The CDR3 spans 14 residues. CDR1 is MDHEN and CDR2 is SYDVKM in the germline V gene. V gave up 2 bases and J gave up 3 bases; unmatched junction bases: 3. The CDR3 DNA reads TGTGCCAGCAGTTTAGACAGGGGAAGCTACGAGCAGTACTTC. This translates into CASSLDRGSYEQYF.

The gene calls are TRBV2 and TRBJ2-7, with a weak D call TRBD2 (5 bases). The CDR3 extends over 18 amino acids. Deletions cut 4 bases from V and 1 base from J, with 23 bases between. Germline V gene lookup returns CDR1 SNHLY and CDR2 FYNNEI. The CDR3 loop is CASSVGGSTFTLSYEQYF. In nucleotides, the CDR3 is TGTGCCAGCAGTGTCGGTGGGAGCACCTTCACTCTTTCCTACGAGCAGTACTTC. The whole variable domain, remainder taken from reference TRBV2 and TRBJ2-7, is EPEVTQTPSHQVTQMGQEVILRCVPISNHLYFYWYRQILGQKVEFLVSFYNNEISEKSEIFDDQFSVERPDGSNFTLKIRSTKLEDSAMYFCASSVGGSTFTLSYEQYFGPGTRLTVT.

The chain employs TRBV15 and TRBJ2-3; 7 bases fit TRBD1. V lost 5 bases to trimming and J lost 0 bases; unmatched junction nucleotides: 8. CDR3 length: 16 residues. Per the germline V gene, CDR1 is LNHNV and CDR2 is YYDKDF (reference sequence). This chain's CDR3 is CATSGDRDPSTDTQYF. CDR3 sequence (DNA): TGTGCCACCAGCGGCGACAGGGATCCTAGCACAGATACGCAGTATTTT.

In its sample, this clone was seen a few times. The chain employs TRBV6-5 and TRBJ2-7, with TRBD2 matching 8 bases. Germline trimming cut 7 bases from V and 4 bases from J; bases unmatched to any gene: 9. Looked up from germline, CDR1 is MNHEY and CDR2 is SVGAGI. The CDR3 is 14 amino acids. This chain's CDR3 is CASITTGGPYEQYF. CDR3 DNA: TGTGCCAGCATTACAACGGGAGGGCCTTACGAGCAGTACTTC.

The chain joins TRBV28 to TRBJ2-7; 12 nucleotides agree with TRBD2. The CDR3 extends over 15 amino acids. V was clipped by 5 bases and J by 3 bases; unmatched bases: 5. Germline V gives CDR1 MDHEN, CDR2 SYDVKM. CDR3 sequence (DNA): TGTGCCAGCAGTCAAAGGACTAGCGGGAACTACGAGCAGTACTTC. Amino acid sequence: CASSQRTSGNYEQYF.

V gene TRBV19 combines with J gene TRBJ1-4; D gene uncertain. There are 17 residues in the CDR3. V was pared by 6 bases and J by 8 bases, with 25 bases between. CDR1 and CDR2 from the germline V gene are LNHDA and SQIVND (reference sequence). The CDR3 DNA is TGTGCCAGTAGCCCCCTAGCAGACTTCGGGTCGGGAGAAAAACTGTTTTTT. Residues: CASSPLADFGSGEKLFF.

The genes are TRBV4-1 and TRBJ1-4; a weak D match, TRBD1 (5 bases). Looked up from germline, CDR1 is MGHRA and CDR2 is YSYEKL. V dropped 4 bases and J dropped 9 bases, with 18 bases sitting between them. The CDR3 consists of 15 residues. The CDR3 nucleotides are TGCGCCAGCAGCCTCCTCTCCCGGGGGGAGAAAAAACTGTTTTTT. This sequence encodes CASSLLSRGEKKLFF.

The gene calls are TRBV28 and TRBJ2-2; D is uncertain. The V and J ends lost 6 bases and 5 bases respectively, with 7 bases between them. Germline lookup yields CDR1 MDHEN and CDR2 SYDVKM. The CDR3 consists of 12 residues. The CDR3 reads CASSSLTGELFF. In DNA form, the CDR3 reads TGTGCCAGCAGCTCCCTAACCGGGGAGCTGTTTTTT.

This chain uses TRBV19 with TRBJ1-1, with 7 nucleotides matching TRBD1. The CDR3 runs 15 residues. Germline V lookup: CDR1 LNHDA, CDR2 SQIVND (reference sequence). V trimming: 10 bases; J trimming: 10 bases; junction bases outside the gene matches: 21. Here the CDR3 reads CATLPDRLSPEGAFF. The CDR3 coding sequence is TGTGCCACCCTCCCGGACAGGTTGTCCCCTGAGGGAGCTTTCTTT.